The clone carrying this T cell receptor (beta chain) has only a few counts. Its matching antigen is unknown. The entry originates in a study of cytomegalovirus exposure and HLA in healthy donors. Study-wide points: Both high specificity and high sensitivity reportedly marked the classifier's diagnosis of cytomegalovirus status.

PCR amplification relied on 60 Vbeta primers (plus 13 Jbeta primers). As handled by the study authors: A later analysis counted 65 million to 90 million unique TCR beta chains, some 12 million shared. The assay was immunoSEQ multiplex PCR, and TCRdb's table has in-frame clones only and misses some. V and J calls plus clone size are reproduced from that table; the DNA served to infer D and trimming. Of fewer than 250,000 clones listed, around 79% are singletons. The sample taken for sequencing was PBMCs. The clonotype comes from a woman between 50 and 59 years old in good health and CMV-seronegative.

The CDR3 DNA reads TGTGCCAGCAGTGGACAGGGGGCGGACGGCTATGGCTACACCTTC. The encoded protein is CASSGQGADGYGYTF. This sequence joins TRBV28 and TRBJ1-2; 11 bases are a match to TRBD1. Trimming took 5 bases from V and 4 from J; bases not matched to a gene: 6. The CDR3 has 15 amino acids. The germline V gene has CDR1 MDHEN and CDR2 SYDVKM.